These T cell receptor beta chains were read from a single sample in a study of T cells in Graves' hyperthyroidism and ophthalmopathy. TCRdb reanalysed the multiplex PCR reads using MiXCR and keeps one entry per CDR3 protein. Altogether a few hundred thousand distinct CDR3 sequences are present, around 13% being singletons, with the ten largest covering around 20%. The source material was blood. The origin of the receptors is a woman in her 30s with Graves' ophthalmopathy. Both conserved end residues are part of each CDR3.

v_call: TRBV20-1
j_call: TRBJ2-5
cdr3_aa: CSASIDMEWETQYF

v_call: TRBV9
j_call: TRBJ2-5
cdr3_aa: CASSVGTSGGGETQYF

v_call: TRBV11-2
j_call: TRBJ2-5
cdr3_aa: CASSSAGTGPSETQYF

v_call: TRBV19
j_call: TRBJ2-2
cdr3_aa: CASSPGSGRGTGRTGELFF

v_call: TRBV6-1
j_call: TRBJ2-3
cdr3_aa: CASSGRSGGNTDTQYF

v_call: TRBV28
j_call: TRBJ1-4
cdr3_aa: CASSKPGTDPEYEKLFF

v_call: TRBV4-1
j_call: TRBJ1-1
cdr3_aa: CASSFRQGRNTEAFF

v_call: TRBV6-1
j_call: TRBJ1-2
cdr3_aa: CASSLDAGGAVGGYTF

v_call: TRBV27
j_call: TRBJ1-5
cdr3_aa: CASSLYREQPQHF

v_call: TRBV4-1
j_call: TRBJ2-3
cdr3_aa: CASSQEDGGGDTQYF

v_call: TRBV27
j_call: TRBJ1-2
cdr3_aa: CASSKDSGTGFYGYTF

v_call: TRBV15
j_call: TRBJ2-7
cdr3_aa: CATSLTLTGAGYEQYF

v_call: TRBV12-5
j_call: TRBJ2-3
cdr3_aa: CASGLHPDTQYF

v_call: TRBV7-2
j_call: TRBJ2-7
cdr3_aa: CASSPRRSHEQYF

v_call: TRBV2
j_call: TRBJ2-7
cdr3_aa: CASKPGDPYEQYF

v_call: TRBV12-3/TRBV12-4
j_call: TRBJ1-2
cdr3_aa: CASSLLGRVPYGYTF

v_call: TRBV6-1
j_call: TRBJ2-5
cdr3_aa: CASSQGVGVLETQYF

v_call: TRBV9
j_call: TRBJ1-3
cdr3_aa: CASSVESGVISGNTIYF

v_call: TRBV15
j_call: TRBJ2-1
cdr3_aa: CATNPPVGEQFF

v_call: TRBV27
j_call: TRBJ1-6
cdr3_aa: CASSMDRGNSPLHF

v_call: TRBV6-5
j_call: TRBJ1-2
cdr3_aa: CASSYSGGQYPSGAGYTF

v_call: TRBV20-1
j_call: TRBJ1-1
cdr3_aa: CSAPWSTEAFF

v_call: TRBV6-1
j_call: TRBJ2-6
cdr3_aa: CASSDRGSGANVLTF

v_call: TRBV7-2
j_call: TRBJ2-2
cdr3_aa: CASSLRFGHTGELFF

v_call: TRBV28
j_call: TRBJ2-4
cdr3_aa: CASSGREGFKNIQYF

v_call: TRBV28
j_call: TRBJ2-1
cdr3_aa: CASSFRQGAYNEQFF

v_call: TRBV2
j_call: TRBJ2-5
cdr3_aa: CASSMSTQYF

v_call: TRBV20-1
j_call: TRBJ2-1
cdr3_aa: CSARVGGGSYNEQFF

v_call: TRBV4-1
j_call: TRBJ2-3
cdr3_aa: CASSLTTHRGRVGTDTQYF

v_call: TRBV5-4
j_call: TRBJ2-1
cdr3_aa: CASSLSIGHNEQFF

v_call: TRBV20-1
j_call: TRBJ2-7
cdr3_aa: CSARDKGGVSYEQYF

v_call: TRBV7-2
j_call: TRBJ2-1
cdr3_aa: CASSPGGLAGVEQFF

v_call: TRBV18
j_call: TRBJ2-7
cdr3_aa: CASSPSAGDDQYF

v_call: TRBV7-3
j_call: TRBJ2-2
cdr3_aa: CASSLVRATGELFF

v_call: TRBV6-1
j_call: TRBJ1-5
cdr3_aa: CASAGTGNQPQHF

v_call: TRBV5-4
j_call: TRBJ2-5
cdr3_aa: CASSLGTQGEQYF

v_call: TRBV30
j_call: TRBJ1-4
cdr3_aa: CAWSLTGARTNEKLFF

v_call: TRBV20-1
j_call: TRBJ2-7
cdr3_aa: CSARDPGGPYEQYF

v_call: TRBV3-1
j_call: TRBJ1-1
cdr3_aa: CASIGRNPNEANTEAFF

v_call: TRBV28
j_call: TRBJ1-1
cdr3_aa: CASTTGGSQTKAFF